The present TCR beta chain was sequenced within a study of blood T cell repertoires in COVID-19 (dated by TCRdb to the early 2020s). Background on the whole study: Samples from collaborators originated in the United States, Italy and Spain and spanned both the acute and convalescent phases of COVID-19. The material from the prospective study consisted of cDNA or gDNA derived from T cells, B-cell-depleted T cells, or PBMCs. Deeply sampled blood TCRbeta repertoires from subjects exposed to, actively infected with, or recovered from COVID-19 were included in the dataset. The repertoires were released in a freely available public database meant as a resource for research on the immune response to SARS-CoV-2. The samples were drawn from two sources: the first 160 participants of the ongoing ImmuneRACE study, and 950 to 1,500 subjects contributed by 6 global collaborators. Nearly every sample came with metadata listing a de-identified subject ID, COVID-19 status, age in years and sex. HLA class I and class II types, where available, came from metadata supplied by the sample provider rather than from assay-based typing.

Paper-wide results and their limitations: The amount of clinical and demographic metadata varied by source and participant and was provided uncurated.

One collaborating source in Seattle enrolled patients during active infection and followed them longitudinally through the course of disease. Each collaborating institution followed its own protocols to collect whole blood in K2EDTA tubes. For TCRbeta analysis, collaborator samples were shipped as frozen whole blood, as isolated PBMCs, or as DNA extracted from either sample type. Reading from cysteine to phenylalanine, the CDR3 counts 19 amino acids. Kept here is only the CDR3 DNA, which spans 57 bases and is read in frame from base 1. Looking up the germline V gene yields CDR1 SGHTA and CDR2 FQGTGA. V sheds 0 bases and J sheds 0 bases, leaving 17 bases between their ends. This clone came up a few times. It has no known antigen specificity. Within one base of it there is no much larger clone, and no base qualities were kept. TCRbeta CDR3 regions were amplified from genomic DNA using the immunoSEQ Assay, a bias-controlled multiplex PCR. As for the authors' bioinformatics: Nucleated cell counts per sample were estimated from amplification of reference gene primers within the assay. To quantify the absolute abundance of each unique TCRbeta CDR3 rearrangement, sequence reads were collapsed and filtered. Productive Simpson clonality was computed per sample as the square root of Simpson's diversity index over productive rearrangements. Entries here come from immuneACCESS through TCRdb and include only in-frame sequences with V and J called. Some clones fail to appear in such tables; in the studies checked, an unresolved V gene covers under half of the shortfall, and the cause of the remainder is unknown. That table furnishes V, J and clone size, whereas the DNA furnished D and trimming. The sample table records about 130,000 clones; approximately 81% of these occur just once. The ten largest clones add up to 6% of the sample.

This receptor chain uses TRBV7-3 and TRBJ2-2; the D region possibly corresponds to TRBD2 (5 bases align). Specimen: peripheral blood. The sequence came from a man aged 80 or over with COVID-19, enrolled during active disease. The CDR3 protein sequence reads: CASSLTPGGTLPNTGELFF. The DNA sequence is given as TGTGCCAGCAGCTTAACACCAGGAGGAACCCTCCCGAACACCGGGGAGCTGTTTTTT.